The 20 T cell receptor beta chains below were found in one sample sequenced in a study of T-cell memory formation after mild COVID-19 (dated by TCRdb to 2020 to 2022). Libraries were prepared through 5' RACE. Sequencing relied on an Illumina NovaSeq 6000. The public reads were quality trimmed at Q25 with fastp and then assembled into clones with MiXCR by TCRdb, keeping productive beta chains. Every CDR3 protein is listed once, alongside the most common genes and DNA of its rows. In this sample the table shows around 470,000 distinct CDR3 sequences, 20% of which occur a single time. Roughly 8% of the sample comes from the top ten. The source material was PBMCs or a T cell subset sorted from them (not recorded which). The receptors here all came from an adult woman who had mild COVID-19 (a few samples of this study predate the infection). The sample titles of this study are shuffled in the database, so cell type and time point are left out; the donor was told from shared clones.

This clonotype occurred a few times. The CDR3 here is CACSMGDVGELFF. CDR3 nucleotides: TGTGCCTGCTCGATGGGGGATGTCGGGGAGCTGTTTTTT. The rearrangement uses TRBV7-3 and TRBJ2-2; D tentatively fits TRBD1 or TRBD2 (5 bases each). In germline, CDR1 is SGHTA, CDR2 FQGTGA. Trimming took 11 bases from V and 7 from J, leaving 17 bases between them. The CDR3 spans 13 residues.

This clonotype was counted only a few times. At one end the junction does not follow the germline gene, possibly because of a read error. The V gene is TRBV29-1, the J gene TRBJ2-1; 9 bases fit TRBD2. The CDR3 runs 18 residues. The V gene's germline CDR1 is SQVTM and CDR2 ANQGSEA. CDR3 in DNA: TGCAGCGTTGAAAAAATAGCGGGGGTTTTGGCTTCCTACAATGAGCAGTTCTTT. This codes for CSVEKIAGVLASYNEQFF.

This clonotype was counted only a few times. The rearrangement joins TRBV6-2 or TRBV6-3 to TRBJ2-5, with D perhaps being TRBD1 or TRBD2 (5 bases each). The length of the CDR3 is 14 residues. The V end lost 2 bases, the J end lost 5 bases, and 12 bases lay between the germline ends. Germline CDR1 MNHEY, CDR2 SVGEGT. The DNA of the CDR3 is TGTGCCAGCAGTTACAGGTGGGGGTTGGAGACCCAGTACTTC. Its translation is CASSYRWGLETQYF.

CDR3 coding DNA: TGTGCCAGCAGCGGCTTAGCGGGAGGCCTCACAGATACGCAGTATTTT. Residues: CASSGLAGGLTDTQYF. The chain has TRBV9 and TRBJ2-3; 10 bases agree with TRBD2. CDR3 size: 16 residues. V lost 3 bases to trimming and J lost 2 bases; unmatched junction nucleotides: 6. Germline-derived CDR1 and CDR2 are SGDLS and YYNGEE.

This clonotype was observed a few times. The chain recombines TRBV18 with TRBJ1-2, with a weak D call TRBD1 (6 bases). V lost 1 base, J lost 4 bases, and 16 bases lay in between. Germline loops: CDR1 KGHSH, CDR2 LQKENI. The CDR3 consists of 16 residues. The CDR3 nucleotides read TGTGCCAGCTCACCACTGGGGGCCCCTACTATCTATGGCTACACCTTC. It encodes CASSPLGAPTIYGYTF.

This clonotype was observed many times. This chain links TRBV6-2 or TRBV6-3 with TRBJ2-1, with 8 bases that match TRBD1. V gave up 2 bases and J gave up 5 bases; unmatched junction bases: 17. The length of the CDR3 is 19 residues. Germline values: CDR1 MNHEY, CDR2 SVGEGT. The CDR3 sequence is CASSYSGQGIGIRDNEQFF. For the CDR3, the DNA is TGTGCCAGCAGTTACAGCGGACAGGGTATCGGGATCCGGGACAATGAGCAGTTCTTC.

This clonotype turned up a few times. The chain joins TRBV7-9 to TRBJ2-5; a possible D gene is TRBD1 (5 bases). The length of the CDR3 is 15 residues. Between the trimmed V and J ends, which lost 5 bases and 2 bases, there was a span of 15 bases. Germline values: CDR1 SEHNR, CDR2 FQNEAQ (reference sequence). The CDR3 protein is CASSNQGFGQETQYF. The CDR3 DNA is TGTGCCAGCAGCAACCAGGGATTCGGGCAAGAGACCCAGTACTTC. Full variable domain (missing parts from reference TRBV7-9 and TRBJ2-5): DTGVSQNPRHKITKRGQNVTFRCDPISEHNRLYWYRQTLGQGPEFLTYFQNEAQLEKSRLLSDRFSAERPKGSFSTLEIQRTEQGDSAMYLCASSNQGFGQETQYFGPGTRLLVL.

Only a few counts were recorded for this clonotype. The chain couples TRBV9 to TRBJ2-3, with unresolved D. The CDR3 runs 14 residues. Trimming pared 2 bases from V and 1 base from J, leaving 8 bases between. Per the germline V gene, CDR1 is SGDLS and CDR2 is YYNGEE. CDR3: CASSVTWGTDTQYF. The CDR3, as DNA: TGTGCCAGCAGCGTCACCTGGGGCACAGATACGCAGTATTTT.

The chain joins TRBV7-9 to TRBJ2-1, with TRBD2 matching 8 bases. V lost 0 bases and J lost 2; bases outside the gene matches: 6. CDR3 length: 17 amino acids. The V gene's germline CDR1 is SEHNR and CDR2 FQNEAQ (reference sequence). The DNA of the CDR3 is TGTGCCAGCAGCTTAGCTCCCGGGAGGGTCCCCTACAATGAGCAGTTCTTC. Its translation: CASSLAPGRVPYNEQFF.

V gene TRBV7-9 combines with J gene TRBJ2-7; D is perhaps TRBD2 (6 bases). Trimming took off 1 base at V and 3 bases at J, with 13 bases between the two ends. The germline V gene encodes CDR1 SEHNR and CDR2 FQNEAQ (reference sequence). This CDR3 comprises 15 residues. CDR3 DNA: TGTGCCAGCAGCTTAGGTTACGGGGGAGGCTACGAGCAGTACTTC. Amino acids: CASSLGYGGGYEQYF.

For the CDR3, the DNA is TGTGCCAGCAGCCGCGACAGCCTCCCACCGTATGGCTACACCTTC. Translated, it gives CASSRDSLPPYGYTF. The chain couples TRBV4-2 to TRBJ1-2; D is possibly TRBD1 (5 bases). Trimming took 4 bases from V and 5 from J, leaving 17 bases between them. In germline, CDR1 is LGHNA, CDR2 YNFKEQ. The length of the CDR3 is 15 residues.

The V and J genes are TRBV29-1 and TRBJ2-1; 9 bases are shared with TRBD2. The germline V gene has CDR1 SQVTM and CDR2 ANQGSEA. Trimming at V came to 3 bases and at J to 3 bases, leaving 3 bases not matched to a gene. The length of the CDR3 is 14 residues. The CDR3: CSVDLAGVYNEQFF. The DNA of the CDR3 is TGCAGCGTTGACTTAGCGGGAGTCTACAATGAGCAGTTCTTC.

The CDR3 sequence: CASSPQGGWQFF. As DNA, the CDR3 is TGTGCCAGCAGTCCTCAGGGCGGATGGCAGTTCTTC. J is TRBJ2-1 and V is TRBV6-5; a weak D match, TRBD1 (5 bases). The V gene lost 5 bases and the J gene lost 12 bases, with 14 bases spanning the gap. Germline V lookup: CDR1 MNHEY, CDR2 SVGAGI. There are 12 residues in the CDR3.

This clonotype was found a few times. The chain combines TRBV7-3 with TRBJ2-5, with D uncertain. CDR1 is SGHTA, CDR2 FQGTGA, per germline. CDR3 length: 14 amino acids. Trimming took 0 bases from V and 7 from J, leaving 12 bases between them. CDR3 region: CASSLTAASRTQYF. The DNA of the CDR3 is TGTGCCAGCAGCTTAACGGCAGCCTCGAGGACCCAGTACTTC. Drawing the rest from reference TRBV7-3 and TRBJ2-5, the complete variable domain is GAGVSQTPSNKVTEKGKYVELRCDPISGHTALYWYRQSLGQGPEFLIYFQGTGAADDSGLPNDRFFAVRPEGSVSTLKIQRTERGDSAVYLCASSLTAASRTQYFGPGTRLLVL.

The sample holds a few counts of this clonotype. This rearrangement joins TRBV12-5 to TRBJ2-1, with D possibly called TRBD1 or TRBD2 (5 bases each). This CDR3 spans 15 amino acids. Trimming took off 8 bases at V and 0 bases at J, with 14 bases between the two ends. Per germline, CDR1 LGHNT and CDR2 FRNRAP. CDR3 bases: TGTGCTAGTTGCCGGGACCCTAGCTCCTACAATGAGCAGTTCTTC. It codes for CASCRDPSSYNEQFF.

In this sample, this clonotype turned up a few times. The rearrangement links TRBV5-1 to TRBJ1-1; D call uncertain. CDR1 SGHRS and CDR2 YFSETQ come from the germline V gene. Trimming stripped 4 bases from V and 1 base from J, with 14 bases between. This CDR3 comprises 15 residues. CDR3 DNA: TGCGCCAGCAGCATATCCGGGCCTTGGAACACTGAAGCTTTCTTT. It codes for CASSISGPWNTEAFF.

This clonotype has only a few counts. The chain recombines TRBV7-2 with TRBJ2-1; no definite D call. The V and J ends lost 5 bases and 0 bases respectively, with 8 bases between them. Germline V gives CDR1 SGHTA, CDR2 FQGNSA. The length of the CDR3 is 14 residues. The CDR3 sequence is CASSPRTSYNEQFF. In DNA, the CDR3 is TGTGCCAGCAGCCCCCGGACCTCCTACAATGAGCAGTTCTTC.

Many counts were recorded for this clonotype. J is TRBJ1-1 and V is TRBV19; no clear D. CDR3 length: 13 residues. Germline CDR1 LNHDA, CDR2 SQIVND (reference sequence). V lost 6 bases, J lost 1 base, and 9 bases lay in between. The CDR3 loop reads CASSPDGNTEAFF. CDR3 coding DNA: TGTGCCAGTAGCCCGGACGGGAACACTGAAGCTTTCTTT.

J is TRBJ1-5 and V is TRBV19; 8 nucleotides line up with TRBD1. The trim removed 2 bases at V and 6 bases at J, leaving 9 bases unmatched. From germline, CDR1 is LNHDA and CDR2 SQIVND (reference sequence). CDR3 length: 16 residues. CDR3 sequence (DNA): TGTGCCAGTAGTATAACCGGGACAGGTGGAGTTCAGCCCCAGCATTTT. Translating gives CASSITGTGGVQPQHF.

This clonotype has at least ten counts. This sequence joins TRBV29-1 and TRBJ2-7; weak D call: TRBD1 (6 bases). The V and J ends lost 7 bases and 1 base respectively, with 11 bases between them. Per germline, CDR1 SQVTM and CDR2 ANQGSEA. The CDR3 covers 12 residues. CDR3 coding DNA: TGCAGCGGGAGCGGACAGTCCTACGAGCAGTACTTC. It specifies CSGSGQSYEQYF.